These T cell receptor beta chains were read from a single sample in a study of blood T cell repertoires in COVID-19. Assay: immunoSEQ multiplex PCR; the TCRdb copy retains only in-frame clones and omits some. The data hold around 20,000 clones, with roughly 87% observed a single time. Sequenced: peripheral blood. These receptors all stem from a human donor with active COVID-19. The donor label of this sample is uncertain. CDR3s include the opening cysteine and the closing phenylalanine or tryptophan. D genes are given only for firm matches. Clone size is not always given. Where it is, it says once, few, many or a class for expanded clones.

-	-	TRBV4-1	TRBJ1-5	TGCGCCAGCAGCCTCGGGACTTTAGGGAATCAGCCCCAGCATTTT	CASSLGTLGNQPQHF
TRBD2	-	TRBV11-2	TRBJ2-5	TGTGCCAGCAGCTTAGGGGCGGGGGGGTTCGGAGAGACCCAGTACTTC	CASSLGAGGFGETQYF
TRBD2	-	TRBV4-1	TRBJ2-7	TGCGCCAGCAGCAACCCCGGGACTAGCGGGTACGAGCAGTACTTC	CASSNPGTSGYEQYF
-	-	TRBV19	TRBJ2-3	TGTGCCAGTAGTATTGGATCAGGCGTGAAAGATACGCAGTATTTT	CASSIGSGVKDTQYF
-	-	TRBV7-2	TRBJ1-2	TGTGCCAGCAGAGGCAGGGTAGGCTATGGCTACACCTTC	CASRGRVGYGYTF
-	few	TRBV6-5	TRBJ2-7	TGTGCCAGCGGCGGGACGGGAAAGTACGAGCAGTACTTC	CASGGTGKYEQYF
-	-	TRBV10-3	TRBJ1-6	TGTGCCATCAGACGTGCGGTGGGAGGGGATTCACCCCTCCACTTT	CAIRRAVGGDSPLHF
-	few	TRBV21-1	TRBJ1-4	TGTGCCAGCAGCAACCGGGACAGGGGGCGTCTGGCTAATGAAAAACTGTTTTTT	CASSNRDRGRLANEKLFF
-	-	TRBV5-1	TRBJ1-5	TGCGCCAGCAGCGTCGCAGGTAATAGCAATCAGCCCCAGCATTTT	CASSVAGNSNQPQHF
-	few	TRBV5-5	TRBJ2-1	TGTGCCAGCAGCTTGTTTCCCCGAGGCTCCTACAATGAGCAGTTCTTC	CASSLFPRGSYNEQFF
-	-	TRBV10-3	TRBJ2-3	TGTGCCATCAGGGCAGGGGTCACAGATACGCAGTATTTT	CAIRAGVTDTQYF
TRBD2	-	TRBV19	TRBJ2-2	TGTGCCACCCTAGGCTATCTAGCGGGGAAGAACACCGGGGAGCTGTTTTTT	CATLGYLAGKNTGELFF
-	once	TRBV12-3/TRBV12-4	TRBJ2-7	TGTGCCAGCAGTTTTGGGAGCTCCTACGAGCAGTACTTC	CASSFGSSYEQYF
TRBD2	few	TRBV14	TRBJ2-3	TGTGCCAGCAGCCAAGATCTCGCGGGGGGCCCTCTGGATACGCAGTATTTT	CASSQDLAGGPLDTQYF
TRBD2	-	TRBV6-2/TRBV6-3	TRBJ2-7	TGTGCCAGCAGTTATGAGCCGTGGGGAGGGGCCGAGCAGTACTTC	CASSYEPWGGAEQYF
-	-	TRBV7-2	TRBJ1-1	TGTGCCAGCAGCCAGCTCGGACGGGGGAACACTGAAGCTTTCTTT	CASSQLGRGNTEAFF
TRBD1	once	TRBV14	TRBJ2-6	TGTGCCAGCAGCCAAGATCGGGACAGGGGGCGGAAGGGGGCCAACGTCCTGACTTTC	CASSQDRDRGRKGANVLTF
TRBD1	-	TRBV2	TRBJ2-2	TGTGCCAGCAGTCGGGACAGGGGAGGGACCGGGGAGCTGTTTTTT	CASSRDRGGTGELFF
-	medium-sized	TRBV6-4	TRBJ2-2	TGTGCCAGCAGTGACAGAGACACCGGGGAGCTGTTTTTT	CASSDRDTGELFF
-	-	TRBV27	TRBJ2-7	TGTGCCAGCAGTTTGGGGGGGGGCGGACTGGGCGAGCAGTACTTC	CASSLGGGGLGEQYF
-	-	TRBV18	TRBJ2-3	TGTGCCAGCTCACCTGCGCGGGCAGATACGCAGTATTTT	CASSPARADTQYF
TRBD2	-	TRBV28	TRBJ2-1	TGTGCCAGCAGGAAGGGACTAGCGGGAGGGCCTCGGGAGCAGTTCTTC	CASRKGLAGGPREQFF
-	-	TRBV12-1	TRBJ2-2	TGTGCCAGCAGCGGCGGAATCACTTGGAACACCGGGGAGCTGTTTTTT	CASSGGITWNTGELFF
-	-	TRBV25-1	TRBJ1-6	TGTGCCAGCAGTGGGATCCCGCAGGGCCTCCACTTT	CASSGIPQGLHF
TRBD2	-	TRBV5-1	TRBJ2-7	TGCGCCAGCAGCTTGGCCTTAGCGGGGGGGTTTAACGAGCAGTACTTC	CASSLALAGGFNEQYF
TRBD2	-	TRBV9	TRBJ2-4	TGTGCCAGCAGCGTAGCAGCGGGGAATCAAAACATTCAGTACTTC	CASSVAAGNQNIQYF
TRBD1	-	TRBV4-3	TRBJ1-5	TGCGCCAGCAGCCAGTTCCGGGACAGGGGCTATCAGCCCCAGCATTTT	CASSQFRDRGYQPQHF
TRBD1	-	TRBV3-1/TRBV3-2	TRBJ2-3	TGTGCCAGCAGCCAAGGCCGGGACAGGGGATTTGGTACGCAGTATTTT	CASSQGRDRGFGTQYF
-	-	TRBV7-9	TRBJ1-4	TGTGCCAGCAGCTTAGCCATTGCAACTAATGAAAAACTGTTTTTT	CASSLAIATNEKLFF
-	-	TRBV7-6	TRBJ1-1	TGTGCCAGCAGCTTAGAGGTCAGGGACACTGAAGCTTTCTTT	CASSLEVRDTEAFF
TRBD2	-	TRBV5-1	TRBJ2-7	TGCGCCAGCAGCTCACGGACTAGCGGGTACGAGCAGTACTTC	CASSSRTSGYEQYF
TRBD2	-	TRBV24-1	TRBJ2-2	TGTGCCACCAGTGATGGGACTAGCGGGAGAGTCACCGGGGAGCTGTTTTTT	CATSDGTSGRVTGELFF
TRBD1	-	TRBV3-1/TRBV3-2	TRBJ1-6	TGTGCCAGCAACCAACAGGGGGAAAATTCACCCCTCCACTTT	CASNQQGENSPLHF
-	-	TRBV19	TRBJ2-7	TGTGCCAGTACCCTAGGGGGCAACAGGGAGGCAGCCTACGAGCAGTACTTC	CASTLGGNREAAYEQYF
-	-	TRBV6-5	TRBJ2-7	TGTGCCAGCAGCAGGCAGTTGTACGAGCAGTACTTC	CASSRQLYEQYF